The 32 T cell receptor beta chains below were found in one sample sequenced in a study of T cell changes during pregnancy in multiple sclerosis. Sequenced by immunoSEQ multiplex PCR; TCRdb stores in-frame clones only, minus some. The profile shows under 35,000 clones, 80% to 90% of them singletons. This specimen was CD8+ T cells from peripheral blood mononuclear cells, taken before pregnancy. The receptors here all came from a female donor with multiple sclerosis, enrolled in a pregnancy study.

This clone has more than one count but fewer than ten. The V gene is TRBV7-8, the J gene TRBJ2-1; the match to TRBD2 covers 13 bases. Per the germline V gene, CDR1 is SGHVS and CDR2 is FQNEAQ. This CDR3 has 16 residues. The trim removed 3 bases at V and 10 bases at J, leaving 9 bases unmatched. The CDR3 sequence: CASSFTSGGATEEQFF. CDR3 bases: TGTGCCAGCAGCTTTACTAGCGGGGGGGCAACAGAAGAGCAGTTCTTC.

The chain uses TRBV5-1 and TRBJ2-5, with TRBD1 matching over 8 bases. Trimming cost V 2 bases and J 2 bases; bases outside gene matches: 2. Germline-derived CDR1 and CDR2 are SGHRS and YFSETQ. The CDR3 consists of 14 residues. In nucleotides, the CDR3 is TGCGCCAGCAGCTTCACAGGGGGGCAAGAGACCCAGTACTTC. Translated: CASSFTGGQETQYF.

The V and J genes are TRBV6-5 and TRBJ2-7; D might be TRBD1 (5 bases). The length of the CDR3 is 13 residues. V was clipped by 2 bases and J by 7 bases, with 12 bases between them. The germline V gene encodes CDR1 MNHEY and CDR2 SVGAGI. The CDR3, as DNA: TGTGCCAGCAGTTACCCGGGCTCAGGGGAGCAGTACTTC. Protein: CASSYPGSGEQYF.

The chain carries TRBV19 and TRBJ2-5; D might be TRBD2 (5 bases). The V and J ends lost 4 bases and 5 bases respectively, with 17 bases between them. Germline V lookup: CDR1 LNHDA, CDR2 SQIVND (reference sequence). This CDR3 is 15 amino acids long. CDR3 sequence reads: CASSNERKSRETQYF. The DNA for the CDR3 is TGTGCCAGTAGTAATGAGCGGAAGTCGAGGGAGACCCAGTACTTC. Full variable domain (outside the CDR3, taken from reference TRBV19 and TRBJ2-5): DGGITQSPKYLFRKEGQNVTLSCEQNLNHDAMYWYRQDPGQGLRLIYYSQIVNDFQKGDIAEGYSVSREKKESFPLTVTSAQKNPTAFYLCASSNERKSRETQYFGPGTRLLVL.

The chain's CDR3 is CASSFLAGGPPDEQFF. The CDR3 region has the DNA TGTGCCAGCAGTTTCTTAGCGGGAGGGCCACCCGATGAGCAGTTCTTC. V usage is TRBV28 and J usage is TRBJ2-1, with 11 bases aligning to TRBD2. The CDR3 is 16 amino acids. From germline, CDR1 is MDHEN and CDR2 SYDVKM. The trim removed 3 bases at V and 8 bases at J, leaving 9 bases unmatched. The complete variable domain, with remaining parts taken from reference TRBV28 and TRBJ2-1, reads DVKVTQSSRYLVKRTGEKVFLECVQDMDHENMFWYRQDPGLGLRLIYFSYDVKMKEKGDIPEGYSVSREKKERFSLILESASTNQTSMYLCASSFLAGGPPDEQFFGPGTRLTVL.

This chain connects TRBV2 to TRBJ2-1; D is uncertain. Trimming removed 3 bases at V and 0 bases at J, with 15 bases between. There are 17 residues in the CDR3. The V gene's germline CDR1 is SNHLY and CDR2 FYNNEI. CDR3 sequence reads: CASSDGAIDSSYNEQFF. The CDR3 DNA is TGTGCCAGCAGTGATGGAGCGATAGATTCCTCCTACAATGAGCAGTTCTTC.

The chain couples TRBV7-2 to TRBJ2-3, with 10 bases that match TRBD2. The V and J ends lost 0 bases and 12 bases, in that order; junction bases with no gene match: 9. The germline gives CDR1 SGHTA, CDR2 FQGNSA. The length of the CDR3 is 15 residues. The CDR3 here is CASSLALAGAASQYF. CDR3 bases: TGTGCCAGCAGCTTAGCCCTAGCGGGAGCAGCGAGTCAGTATTTT.

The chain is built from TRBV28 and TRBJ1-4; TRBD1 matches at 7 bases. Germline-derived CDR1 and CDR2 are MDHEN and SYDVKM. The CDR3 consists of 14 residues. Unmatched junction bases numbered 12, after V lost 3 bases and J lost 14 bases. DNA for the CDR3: TGTGCCAGCAGTTTTACTACAGGGGCTGGGTATCTGTTTTTT. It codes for CASSFTTGAGYLFF. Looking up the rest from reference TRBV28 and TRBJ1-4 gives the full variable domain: DVKVTQSSRYLVKRTGEKVFLECVQDMDHENMFWYRQDPGLGLRLIYFSYDVKMKEKGDIPEGYSVSREKKERFSLILESASTNQTSMYLCASSFTTGAGYLFFGSGTQLSVL.

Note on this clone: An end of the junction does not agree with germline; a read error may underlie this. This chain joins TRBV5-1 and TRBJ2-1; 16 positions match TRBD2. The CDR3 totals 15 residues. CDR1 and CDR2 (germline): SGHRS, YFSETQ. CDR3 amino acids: CASSEGTSGRAEVVF. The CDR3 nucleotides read TGCGCCAGCAGCGAAGGGACTAGCGGGAGGGCGGAGGTAGTCTTC.

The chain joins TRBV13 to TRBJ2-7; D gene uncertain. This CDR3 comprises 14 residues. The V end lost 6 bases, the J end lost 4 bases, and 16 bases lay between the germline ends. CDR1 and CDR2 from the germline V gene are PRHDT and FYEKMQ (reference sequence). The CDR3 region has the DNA TGTGCCAGCAGACATACTTCCTCAGGATACGAGCAGTACTTC. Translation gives CASRHTSSGYEQYF.

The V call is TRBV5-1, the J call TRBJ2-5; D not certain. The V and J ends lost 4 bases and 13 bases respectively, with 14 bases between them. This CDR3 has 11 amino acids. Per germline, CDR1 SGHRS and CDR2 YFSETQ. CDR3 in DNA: TGCGCCAGCAGCCCCGGTGATGTTCTGTACTTC. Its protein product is CASSPGDVLYF.

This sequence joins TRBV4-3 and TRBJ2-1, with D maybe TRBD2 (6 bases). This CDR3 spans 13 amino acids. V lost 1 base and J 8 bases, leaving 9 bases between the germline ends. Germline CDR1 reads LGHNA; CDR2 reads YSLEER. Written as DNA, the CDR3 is TGCGCCAGCAGCCAAGCCGGAGGGGATGAGCAGTTCTTC. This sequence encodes CASSQAGGDEQFF.

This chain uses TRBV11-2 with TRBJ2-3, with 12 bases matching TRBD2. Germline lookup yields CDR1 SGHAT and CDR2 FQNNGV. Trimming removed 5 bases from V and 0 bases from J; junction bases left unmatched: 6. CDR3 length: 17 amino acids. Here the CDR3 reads CASSEGLAGLSTDTQYF. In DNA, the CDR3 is TGTGCCAGCAGCGAAGGACTAGCGGGACTTAGCACAGATACGCAGTATTTT.

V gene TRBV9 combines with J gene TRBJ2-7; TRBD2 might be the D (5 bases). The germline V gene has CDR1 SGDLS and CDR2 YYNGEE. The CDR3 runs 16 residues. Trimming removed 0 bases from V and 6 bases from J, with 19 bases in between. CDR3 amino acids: CASSVGGRASPGEQYF. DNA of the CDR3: TGTGCCAGCAGCGTAGGAGGGCGGGCCTCCCCTGGCGAGCAGTACTTC.

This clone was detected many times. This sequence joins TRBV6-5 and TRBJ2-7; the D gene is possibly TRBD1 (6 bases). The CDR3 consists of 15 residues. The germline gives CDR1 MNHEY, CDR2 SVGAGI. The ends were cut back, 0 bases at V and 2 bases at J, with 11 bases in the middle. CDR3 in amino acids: CASSYSPDSPYEQYF. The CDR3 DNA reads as TGTGCCAGCAGTTACTCGCCGGACAGCCCCTACGAGCAGTACTTC.

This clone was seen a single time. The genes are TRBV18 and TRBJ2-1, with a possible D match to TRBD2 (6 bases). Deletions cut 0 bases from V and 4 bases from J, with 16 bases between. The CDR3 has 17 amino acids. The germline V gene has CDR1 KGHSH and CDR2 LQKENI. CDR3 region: CASSPPSMVAEYNEQFF. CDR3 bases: TGTGCCAGCTCACCACCTAGCATGGTAGCGGAGTACAATGAGCAGTTCTTC. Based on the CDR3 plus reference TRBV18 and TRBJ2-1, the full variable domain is NAGVMQNPRHLVRRRGQEARLRCSPMKGHSHVYWYRQLPEEGLKFMVYLQKENIIDESGMPKERFSAEFPKEGPSILRIQQVVRGDSAAYFCASSPPSMVAEYNEQFFGPGTRLTVL.

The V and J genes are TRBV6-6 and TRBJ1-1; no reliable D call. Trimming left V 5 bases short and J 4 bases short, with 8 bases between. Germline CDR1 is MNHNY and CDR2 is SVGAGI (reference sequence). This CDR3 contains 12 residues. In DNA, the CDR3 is TGTGCCAGCAGTCGGAGTTCCACTGAAGCTTTCTTT. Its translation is CASSRSSTEAFF.

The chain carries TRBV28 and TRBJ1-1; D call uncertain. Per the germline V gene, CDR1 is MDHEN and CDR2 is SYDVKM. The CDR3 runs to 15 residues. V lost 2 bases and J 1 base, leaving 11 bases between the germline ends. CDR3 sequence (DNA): TGTGCCAGCAGTTTAGATAGTTGGGCGAACACTGAAGCTTTCTTT. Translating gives CASSLDSWANTEAFF.

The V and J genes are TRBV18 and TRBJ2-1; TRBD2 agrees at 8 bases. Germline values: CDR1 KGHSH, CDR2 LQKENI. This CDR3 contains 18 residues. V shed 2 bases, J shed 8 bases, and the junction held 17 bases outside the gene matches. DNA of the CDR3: TGTGCCAGCTCACCAGACGCCCCGGATAGCGGGACGGGGGATGAGCAGTTCTTC. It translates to CASSPDAPDSGTGDEQFF.

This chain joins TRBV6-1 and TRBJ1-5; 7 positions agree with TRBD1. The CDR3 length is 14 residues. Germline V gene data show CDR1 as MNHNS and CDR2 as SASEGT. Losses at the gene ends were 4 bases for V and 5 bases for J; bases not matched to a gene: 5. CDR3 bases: TGTGCCAGCAGTGTTAGGGACAGAGATCAGCCCCAGCATTTT. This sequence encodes CASSVRDRDQPQHF.

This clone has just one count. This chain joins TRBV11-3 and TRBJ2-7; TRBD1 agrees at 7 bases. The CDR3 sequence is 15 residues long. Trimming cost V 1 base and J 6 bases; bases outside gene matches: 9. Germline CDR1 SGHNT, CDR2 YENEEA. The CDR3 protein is CASSLVRQGYFEQYF. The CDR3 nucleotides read TGTGCCAGCAGCTTAGTGAGACAGGGATATTTCGAGCAGTACTTC.

The CDR3 loop reads CASSNLDRSNQPQHF. CDR3 in DNA: TGTGCCAGCAGTAACCTGGACAGAAGCAATCAGCCCCAGCATTTT. The chain recombines TRBV6-6 with TRBJ1-5; TRBD1 might be the D (6 bases). Trimming left V 5 bases short and J 1 base short, with 12 bases between. Germline CDR1 and CDR2: MNHNY and SVGAGI (reference sequence). The CDR3 has 15 residues.

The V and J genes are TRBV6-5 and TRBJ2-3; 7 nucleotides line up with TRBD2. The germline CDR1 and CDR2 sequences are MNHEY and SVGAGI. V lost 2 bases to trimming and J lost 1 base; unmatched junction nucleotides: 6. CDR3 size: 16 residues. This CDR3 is CASSYPGGGGTDTQYF. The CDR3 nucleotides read TGTGCCAGCAGTTACCCCGGGGGAGGGGGCACAGATACGCAGTATTTT.

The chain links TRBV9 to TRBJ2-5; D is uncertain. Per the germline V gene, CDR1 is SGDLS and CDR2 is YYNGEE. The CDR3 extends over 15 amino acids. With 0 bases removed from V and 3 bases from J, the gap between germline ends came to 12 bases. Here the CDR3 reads CASSVGPPLEETQYF. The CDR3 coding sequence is TGTGCCAGCAGCGTAGGTCCCCCCCTCGAAGAGACCCAGTACTTC. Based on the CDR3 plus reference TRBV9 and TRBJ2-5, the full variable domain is DSGVTQTPKHLITATGQRVTLRCSPRSGDLSVYWYQQSLDQGLQFLIQYYNGEERAKGNILERFSAQQFPDLHSELNLSSLELGDSALYFCASSVGPPLEETQYFGPGTRLLVL.

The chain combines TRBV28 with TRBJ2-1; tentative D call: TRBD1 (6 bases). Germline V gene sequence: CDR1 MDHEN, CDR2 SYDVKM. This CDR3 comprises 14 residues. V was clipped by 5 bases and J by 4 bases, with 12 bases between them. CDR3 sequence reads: CASSEQDRYNEQFF. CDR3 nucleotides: TGTGCCAGCAGTGAGCAGGACAGATACAATGAGCAGTTCTTC.

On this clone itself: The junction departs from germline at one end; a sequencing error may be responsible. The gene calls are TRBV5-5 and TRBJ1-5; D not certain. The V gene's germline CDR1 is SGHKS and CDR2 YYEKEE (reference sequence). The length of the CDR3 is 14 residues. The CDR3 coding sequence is TGCGCCAGCAGCTCGGAAGCGGGCAGTCAGCCCCAGCATTTT. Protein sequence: CASSSEAGSQPQHF.

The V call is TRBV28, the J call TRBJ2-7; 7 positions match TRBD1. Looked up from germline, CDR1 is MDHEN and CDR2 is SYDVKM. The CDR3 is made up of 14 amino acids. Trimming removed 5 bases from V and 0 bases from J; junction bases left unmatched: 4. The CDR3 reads CASSRTGSSYEQYF. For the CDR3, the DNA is TGTGCCAGCAGTCGGACAGGAAGCTCCTACGAGCAGTACTTC.

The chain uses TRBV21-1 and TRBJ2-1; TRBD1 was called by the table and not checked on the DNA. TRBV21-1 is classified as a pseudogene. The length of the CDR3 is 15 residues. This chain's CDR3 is CASSARRGLNNEQFF. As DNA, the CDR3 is TGTGCCAGCAGCGCCCGCAGGGGGCTCAACAATGAGCAGTTCTTC.

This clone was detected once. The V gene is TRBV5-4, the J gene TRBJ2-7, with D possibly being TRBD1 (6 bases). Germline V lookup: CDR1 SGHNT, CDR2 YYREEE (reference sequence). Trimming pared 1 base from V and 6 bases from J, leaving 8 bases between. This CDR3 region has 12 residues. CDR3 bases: TGTGCCAGCAGCTTGAACAGGGCCGAGCAGTACTTC. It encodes CASSLNRAEQYF.

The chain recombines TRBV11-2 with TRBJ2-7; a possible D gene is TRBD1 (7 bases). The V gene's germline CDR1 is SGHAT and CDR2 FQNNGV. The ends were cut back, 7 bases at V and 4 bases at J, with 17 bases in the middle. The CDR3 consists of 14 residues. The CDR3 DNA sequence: TGTGCCAGCACCGCTCGGCAGGGGGGTTACGAGCAGTACTTC. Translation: CASTARQGGYEQYF.

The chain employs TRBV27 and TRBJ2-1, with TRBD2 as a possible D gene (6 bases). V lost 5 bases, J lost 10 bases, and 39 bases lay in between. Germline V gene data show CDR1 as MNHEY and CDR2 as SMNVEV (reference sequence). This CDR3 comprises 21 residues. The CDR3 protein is CASSRSPGLHDLVTGAREQFF. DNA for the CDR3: TGTGCCAGCAGTCGCAGCCCGGGACTTCACGACCTTGTAACCGGAGCACGGGAGCAGTTCTTC.

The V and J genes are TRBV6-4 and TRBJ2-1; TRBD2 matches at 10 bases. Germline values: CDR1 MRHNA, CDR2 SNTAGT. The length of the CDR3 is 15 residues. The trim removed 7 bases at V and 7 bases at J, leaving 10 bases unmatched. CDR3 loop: CASNWTSGGENEQFF. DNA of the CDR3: TGTGCCAGCAACTGGACTAGCGGAGGAGAGAATGAGCAGTTCTTC.